This is a list of T cell receptor beta chains from one sample in a study of cytomegalovirus exposure and HLA in healthy donors. Sequencing used immunoSEQ multiplex PCR; TCRdb keeps in-frame clones, though not all of them. The sample records 180,000 or so clones, 9.5% being singletons. Sequenced material: PBMCs. All receptors come from a woman in her 30s in good health and CMV-seropositive. CDR3s include the opening cysteine and the closing phenylalanine or tryptophan. The D gene is left open where the match is weak. The size entry is marked missing in some rows and otherwise reads once, few, many or a size class.

j_gene,d_gene,v_gene,abundance,CDR3nt,CDR3aa
TRBJ1-3,TRBD1,TRBV5-6,few,TGTGCCAGCAGCCCGGACAGGGAGGATCGAAACACCATATATTTT,CASSPDREDRNTIYF
TRBJ1-2,-,TRBV6-5,-,TGTGCCACCCACCCCTATAACTATGGCTACACCTTC,CATHPYNYGYTF
TRBJ2-1,TRBD2,TRBV30,few,TGTGCCTGGAGTGTACTCAGGCTAGCGGGAGGTCGGAATGAGCAGTTCTTC,CAWSVLRLAGGRNEQFF
TRBJ2-7,TRBD1,TRBV5-1,-,TGCGCCAGCAGGGGCGGACAGGGGTCGTCCTACGAGCAGTACTTC,CASRGGQGSSYEQYF
TRBJ2-7,TRBD2,TRBV11-2,-,TGTGCCAGCAGCTTAGGCCTAGCGGGGTTCTACGAGCAGTACTTC,CASSLGLAGFYEQYF
TRBJ1-2,-,TRBV15,-,TGTGCCACCAGCAGAGTCCCAACAGGAAATAACTATGGCTACACCTTC,CATSRVPTGNNYGYTF
TRBJ2-7,TRBD2,TRBV4-1,-,TGCGCCAGCAGCCGGGGAACTAGCGGGAACTACGAGCAGTACTTC,CASSRGTSGNYEQYF
TRBJ1-3,-,TRBV30,few,TGTGCCTGGACAGGGCTAAACACCATATATTTT,CAWTGLNTIYF
TRBJ1-1,-,TRBV7-9,-,TGTGCCAGCAGCTTTCTGAGGAACACTGAAGCTTTCTTT,CASSFLRNTEAFF
TRBJ2-2,TRBD1,TRBV11-3,once,TGTGCCAGCAGCTCCCGGACAGGGGGGACCGGGGAGCTGTTTTTT,CASSSRTGGTGELFF
TRBJ2-7,-,TRBV15,-,TGTGCCACCAGCAAAGACACGAGATATTACGAGCAGTACTTC,CATSKDTRYYEQYF
TRBJ2-2,-,TRBV15,-,TGTGCCACCAGCATTGAGGGCACCGGGGAGCTGTTTTTT,CATSIEGTGELFF
TRBJ2-7,-,TRBV25-1,few,TGTGCCAGCAGGGTGGCGGCAGCCGGTACCTACGAGCAGTACTTC,CASRVAAAGTYEQYF
TRBJ2-1,TRBD2,TRBV19,-,TGTGCCACCGCCCCGGGACTAGCGGGAAACAATGAGCAGTTCTTC,CATAPGLAGNNEQFF
TRBJ1-1,-,TRBV7-9,-,TGTGCCAGCAGCTTAGGGGGCCTAAGGGACACTGAAGCTTTCTTT,CASSLGGLRDTEAFF
TRBJ1-2,-,TRBV12-2,-,TGTGCAAGTCGCGGAAGGGGGCGGGGCTACACCTTC,CASRGRGRGYTF
TRBJ2-2,-,TRBV18,few,TGTGCCAGCTCACCGCCGAACTCGAACACCGGGGAGCTGTTTTTT,CASSPPNSNTGELFF
TRBJ2-3,TRBD2,TRBV2,few,TGTGCCAGCAGGAGACGACTAGCTAGCACAGATACGCAGTATTTT,CASRRRLASTDTQYF
TRBJ1-2,-,TRBV19,few,TGTGCCAGTAATCTCAACCCCACTACAGGCTCTGATGGCTACACCTTC,CASNLNPTTGSDGYTF
TRBJ1-5,-,TRBV6-5,few,TGTGCCAGCAGTCAGAACAGGGCTCTTAATCAGCCCCAGCATTTT,CASSQNRALNQPQHF
TRBJ1-2,TRBD1,TRBV5-8,-,TGTGCCAGCAGTAACAGGGGGCGAGGAAACTATGGCTACACCTTC,CASSNRGRGNYGYTF
TRBJ2-7,-,TRBV2,few,TGTGCCAGCAGGGTGAGCGGGCAGTACTTC,CASRVSGQYF
TRBJ1-5,-,TRBV6-6,-,TGTGCCAGCAGTTACGGACACAATAGCAATCAGCCCCAGCATTTT,CASSYGHNSNQPQHF
TRBJ1-1,-,TRBV2,-,TGTGCCAGCAGTACCAGCAGGGGAAACACTGAAGCTTTCTTT,CASSTSRGNTEAFF
TRBJ2-7,-,TRBV5-5,few,TGTGCCAGCAGCCCGGAGGGGAGCTCCTACGAGCAGTACTTC,CASSPEGSSYEQYF
TRBJ1-3,-,TRBV2,-,TGTGCCAGCAGTGACAGGGTCTCTGGAAACACCATATATTTT,CASSDRVSGNTIYF
TRBJ2-7,TRBD2,TRBV9,-,TGTGCCAGCAGCGTAGGCGGGAGTGGGGCCTACGAGCAGTACTTC,CASSVGGSGAYEQYF
TRBJ1-1,-,TRBV9,many,TGTGCCAGCAGCGTGGCAGGCCCTAGCGGCACTGAAGCTTTCTTT,CASSVAGPSGTEAFF
TRBJ2-5,-,TRBV30,-,TGTGCCTGGAGTGGCACAGTCCAAGAGACGCAGTACTTC,CAWSGTVQETQYF
TRBJ2-3,TRBD2,TRBV6-4,-,TGTGCCAGCAGCCGACTAGCGGGGTACACAGATACGCAGTATTTT,CASSRLAGYTDTQYF
TRBJ1-2,-,TRBV2,-,TGTGCCAGCAGTGACTTGACAGGAAATGGCTACACCTTC,CASSDLTGNGYTF
TRBJ1-3,-,TRBV4-1,-,TGCGCCAGCAGCCCAGGGTATCTGAAGGGCAACCTCTCTGGAAACACCATATATTTT,CASSPGYLKGNLSGNTIYF
TRBJ2-2,-,TRBV19,-,TGTGCCAGTAGCAGGCCGTGGCAGTATTTGACCGGGGAGCTGTTTTTT,CASSRPWQYLTGELFF
TRBJ1-1,-,TRBV5-8,few,TGTGCCAGCAGCTTGGCCACGTATGGGGCGAACACTGAAGCTTTCTTT,CASSLATYGANTEAFF
TRBJ2-7,-,TRBV7-2,few,TGTGCCAGCAGCTTATCAGGGGGGCCCACTCTTGGGGAGCAGTACTTC,CASSLSGGPTLGEQYF
TRBJ2-5,TRBD1,TRBV5-1,few,TGCGCCAGCAGTTCACAGGGGGTGGAAGAGACCCAGTACTTC,CASSSQGVEETQYF
TRBJ1-2,-,TRBV4-2,-,TGTGCCAGCAGCAGCTCTTTACGCGCAGGGGACTATGGCTACACCTTC,CASSSSLRAGDYGYTF
TRBJ2-3,TRBD2,TRBV30,-,TGTGCCTGGAGCTATGGCGGGAGTAAAACAGATACGCAGTATTTT,CAWSYGGSKTDTQYF
TRBJ2-7,TRBD1,TRBV27,-,TGTGCCAGTCGGACAGGGATGTACGAGCAGTACTTC,CASRTGMYEQYF
TRBJ1-4,TRBD1,TRBV5-6,many,TGTGCCAGCAGCTACCAGACAGGGGTAGGAAAACTGTTTTTT,CASSYQTGVGKLFF
TRBJ2-5,-,TRBV5-1,few,TGCGCCAGCAGGTTCTCAGTGGGAGGCTTAGAGACCCAGTACTTC,CASRFSVGGLETQYF
TRBJ2-5,TRBD1,TRBV25-1,-,TGTGCCAGCAGCCACCCGGGACAGGGAGACGAGACCCAGTACTTC,CASSHPGQGDETQYF
TRBJ2-7,TRBD1,TRBV19,few,TGTGCCAGTAGTACTCTGGGGACAGGGTCTTGGGAGCAGTACTTC,CASSTLGTGSWEQYF